This T cell receptor beta chain was obtained from a study of HIV-infected patients and healthy controls. Across the study: All patients had undetectable virus after a further year of therapy, about 65% of the 16 by the second bleed. Findings and caveats of the study: HIV-associated CDR3 frequencies dropped significantly during therapy; CMV-associated ones, mostly rising, changed nonsignificantly. Donor HLA types were not determined in the study.

The repertoire came from unfractionated whole blood and reflected all unsorted peripheral T cells. Reverse transcription used about 510 ng RNA and constant-region primers for alpha and beta. Alpha and beta chain libraries were made separately by chain-specific third strand synthesis with multiplexing indices. Each cDNA molecule was barcoded, and a single primer pair amplified each chain. TCRdb re-analysed the 5' RACE reads in MiXCR, keeping a single row per CDR3 protein. This table holds 9,500 to 13,000 distinct CDR3 sequences, around 4.9% found once. Germline CDR1 is SEHNR and CDR2 is FQNEAQ (reference sequence). This CDR3 has 14 amino acids. Trimming left V 5 bases short and J 3 bases short, with 11 bases between. Comments on this clonotype: Its antigen is undetermined.

The sample in question was blood, obtained before antiretroviral therapy. The receptor was isolated from an adult with HIV infection. The V call is TRBV7-9, the J call TRBJ2-1; D may be TRBD2 (5 bases). The CDR3 DNA reads as TGTGCCAGCAGCAGAGTAGAGGGCTACAATGAGCAGTTCTTC. It yields the protein CASSRVEGYNEQFF.